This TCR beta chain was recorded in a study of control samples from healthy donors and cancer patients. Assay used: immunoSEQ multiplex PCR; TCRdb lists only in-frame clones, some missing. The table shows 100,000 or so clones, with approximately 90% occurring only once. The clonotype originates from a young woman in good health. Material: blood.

DNA of the CDR3: TGTGCCAGCAGCGTAGAGGGGGGACATTCCTACGAGCAGTACTTC. Protein: CASSVEGGHSYEQYF. The chain recombines TRBV9 with TRBJ2-7; D tentatively reads TRBD1 or TRBD2 (6 bases each). There are 15 residues in the CDR3. Trimming left V 0 bases short and J 1 base short, with 11 bases between. The germline V gene encodes CDR1 SGDLS and CDR2 YYNGEE.